This TCR beta chain was sequenced during a study of blood T cell repertoires in COVID-19. This CDR3 is built from 13 residues. Germline CDR1 LNHDA, CDR2 SQIVND (reference sequence). Trimming took 6 bases from V and 5 from J, leaving 13 bases between them. TCRdb keeps only in-frame clones here, not all; method: immunoSEQ multiplex PCR. The table lists a few hundred thousand clones, approximately 83% of them singletons, with approximately 1.2% in the top ten. This clone was picked up one time. Specimen: PBMCs or T cells enriched from blood (not recorded which). This TCR was sampled from a woman aged 40 to 55 with acute COVID-19. V usage is TRBV19 and J usage is TRBJ1-2; no clear D gene. CDR3 residues: CASSPLPSYGYTF. In DNA, the CDR3 is TGTGCCAGTAGCCCACTCCCGAGTTATGGCTACACCTTC.